This TCR beta chain was found in a study of identical twins. Regarding the study as a whole: Without tracking the same donors, conclusions rested on cross-sectional statistical analysis.

This clonotype came up a few times. Its antigen is still unknown. MiXCR, run by TCRdb on the 5' RACE reads, gives a single entry per CDR3 protein. This table has 1.5 million to 2 million distinct CDR3 sequences, roughly a third appearing once. The TCR was taken from a newborn girl in good health. The sequenced material came from cord blood.

CDR3 sequence reads: CASVGNRGHEQYF. As DNA, the CDR3 is TGTGCCAGTGTGGGGAACAGGGGACACGAGCAGTACTTC. This sequence joins TRBV6-2 or TRBV6-3 and TRBJ2-7, with 7 bases lining up with TRBD1. Looked up from germline, CDR1 is MNHEY and CDR2 is SVGEGT. The CDR3 is 13 residues long. V lost 9 bases, J lost 5 bases, and 10 bases stayed unmatched.